The next 5 T cell receptor beta chains were all read from a single sample in a study of blood T cell repertoires in COVID-19 (dated by TCRdb to 2018 to 2020). Libraries were made using the immunoSEQ multiplex PCR assay. Sourced from immuneACCESS, this table was stored by TCRdb with only in-frame sequences that have V and J called. A share of the clones is absent; for the studies checked, an unresolved V gene accounts for under half, and the remainder has no known explanation. The sample table lists 250,000 to 350,000 clones, 85% of them with a count of one. The top ten hold around 3.7% of the sample. Sequenced input: peripheral blood. The receptors here all came from a woman between 45 and 65 years old with active or convalescent COVID-19.

This clone was seen just once. The gene calls are TRBV7-8 and TRBJ1-1; 11 nucleotides match TRBD1. J gave up 6 bases and V 5 bases, and 14 bases lay outside the gene matches. CDR1 is SGHVS and CDR2 is FQNEAQ in the germline V gene. The CDR3 sequence is 17 residues long. Written as DNA, the CDR3 is TGTGCCAGCAGCACCCATTTCGGGACAGGGGGGACCGCTGAAGCTTTCTTT. Protein: CASSTHFGTGGTAEAFF.

The chain couples TRBV10-1 to TRBJ2-5; D is possibly TRBD2 (5 bases). Germline lookup yields CDR1 WNHNN and CDR2 SYGVQD (reference sequence). The CDR3 loop spans 13 amino acids. The germline V and J ends were trimmed by 10 bases and 0 bases, with 12 bases remaining between them. In DNA form, the CDR3 reads TGCGCCACCGGGGTGCGTTACCAAGAGACCCAGTACTTC. As protein: CATGVRYQETQYF.

Only one count was recorded for this clone. The chain combines TRBV7-2 with TRBJ1-5, with D hard to call. V lost 10 bases and J 8 bases, leaving 21 bases between the germline ends. CDR3 length equals 14 residues. Germline V gives CDR1 SGHTA, CDR2 FQGNSA. The CDR3 nucleotides read TGTGCCACCCAACCAGCCGCCGGGAGAGAGCCCCAGCATTTT. Amino acids: CATQPAAGREPQHF.

V gene TRBV2 combines with J gene TRBJ2-1; TRBD2 matches 11 bases. Per the germline V gene, CDR1 is SNHLY and CDR2 is FYNNEI. CDR3 length equals 14 residues. Unmatched junction bases numbered 5, after V lost 6 bases and J lost 7 bases. In DNA form, the CDR3 reads TGTGCCAGCAGAAAGACTAGCGGGATAAATGAGCAGTTCTTC. Its translation is CASRKTSGINEQFF.

In its sample, this clone was seen a few times. The genes are TRBV30 and TRBJ1-6; possibly TRBD1 for D (6 bases). The germline V gene has CDR1 GTSNPN and CDR2 SVGIG (reference sequence). This CDR3 has 15 amino acids. V gave up 1 base and J gave up 4 bases, with 11 bases separating them. The CDR3 loop reads CAWSDGQSYNSPLHF. CDR3 DNA sequence: TGTGCCTGGAGTGATGGACAGAGTTATAATTCACCCCTCCACTTT.